A single sample is the source of the 28 T cell receptor beta chains below, sequenced in a study of T-cell reconstitution after alpha-beta-depleted transplantation in children. A library of TCRbeta sequences, prepared with unique molecular identifiers, was generated. TCRdb recomputed calls from the PCR reads with MiXCR, one row per CDR3 protein. There are around 530,000 distinct CDR3 sequences in the sample; approximately 29% occur only once, and more than 2% lies in the top ten. The sequenced sample was PBMCs from the stem cell graft donor, obtained from the stem cell graft. These receptors were taken from a human donor who donated a stem cell graft to a child with aplastic anemia.

This chain uses TRBV7-2 with TRBJ1-5, with no clear D. Trimming removed 2 bases from V and 3 bases from J, with 8 bases in between. This CDR3 is built from 14 residues. Germline V CDR1 and CDR2: SGHTA, FQGNSA. CDR3 DNA: TGTGCCAGCAGCTTATTTAGGGACAATCAGCCCCAGCATTTT. As protein: CASSLFRDNQPQHF. Supplemented by reference TRBV7-2 and TRBJ1-5, the full variable domain reads GAGVSQSPSNKVTEKGKDVELRCDPISGHTALYWYRQSLGQGLEFLIYFQGNSAPDKSGLPSDRFSAERTGGSVSTLTIQRTQQEDSAVYLCASSLFRDNQPQHFGDGTRLSIL.

This clonotype has more than one count but fewer than ten. The gene calls are TRBV25-1 and TRBJ1-2; tentatively, D is TRBD1 (6 bases). The germline V and J ends were trimmed by 2 bases and 1 base, with 14 bases remaining between them. Germline values: CDR1 MGHDK, CDR2 SYGVNS. CDR3 length: 16 amino acids. The CDR3 here is CASSEKDRLFNYGYTF. Here the CDR3 DNA reads TGTGCCAGCAGTGAAAAGGACAGACTATTTAACTATGGCTACACCTTC.

The rearrangement joins TRBV29-1 to TRBJ1-4; the D is unclear. This CDR3 spans 11 amino acids. The V end was cut by 3 bases, the J end by 3 bases, with 2 bases between. Germline V lookup: CDR1 SQVTM, CDR2 ANQGSEA. For the CDR3, the DNA is TGCAGCGTTGAGGCTAATGAAAAACTGTTTTTT. Its translation: CSVEANEKLFF. Based on the CDR3 plus reference TRBV29-1 and TRBJ1-4, the full variable domain is SAVISQKPSRDICQRGTSLTIQCQVDSQVTMMFWYRQQPGQSLTLIATANQGSEATYESGFVIDKFPISRPNLTFSTLTVSNMSPEDSSIYLCSVEANEKLFFGSGTQLSVL.

V is TRBV27 and J is TRBJ2-1; TRBD1 aligns across 7 bases. This CDR3 is built from 12 residues. V shed 5 bases, J shed 7 bases, and the junction held 2 bases outside the gene matches. The germline V gene has CDR1 MNHEY and CDR2 SMNVEV (reference sequence). CDR3 region: CASSNRGNEQFF. The CDR3 DNA is TGTGCCAGCAGTAACAGGGGAAATGAGCAGTTCTTC.

This clonotype was observed a few times. The gene calls are TRBV7-6 and TRBJ2-1; 7 bases fit TRBD2. Germline V gene lookup returns CDR1 SGHVS and CDR2 FNYEAQ. The CDR3 spans 18 residues. The trim removed 5 bases at V and 0 bases at J, leaving 13 bases unmatched. This chain's CDR3 is CASSLRDYLNRSYNEQFF. The CDR3 nucleotides are TGTGCCAGCAGCCTCAGGGACTACCTGAACCGCTCCTACAATGAGCAGTTCTTC. The full variable domain, rest sourced from reference TRBV7-6 and TRBJ2-1, is GAGVSQSPRYKVTKRGQDVALRCDPISGHVSLYWYRQALGQGPEFLTYFNYEAQQDKSGLPNDRFSAERPEGSISTLTIQRTEQRDSAMYRCASSLRDYLNRSYNEQFFGPGTRLTVL.

This clonotype was detected a few times. This chain uses TRBV7-2 with TRBJ1-2; D unclear. Trimming stripped 3 bases from V and 2 bases from J, with 13 bases between. The CDR3 has 15 amino acids. Germline-derived CDR1 and CDR2 are SGHTA and FQGNSA. In DNA form, the CDR3 reads TGTGCCAGCAGCTTGGAGGCAGGAAGAAACTATGGCTACACCTTC. Translation gives CASSLEAGRNYGYTF.

This sequence joins TRBV7-2 and TRBJ2-7; D not certain. Germline V gives CDR1 SGHTA, CDR2 FQGNSA. The ends were cut back, 4 bases at V and 3 bases at J, with 7 bases in the middle. CDR3 size: 12 residues. The CDR3: CASSSPCYEQYV. The CDR3 DNA reads as TGTGCCAGCAGCTCCCCCTGCTACGAGCAGTACGTC.

This clonotype turned up a few times. The chain links TRBV20-1 to TRBJ2-2; D might be TRBD1 (5 bases). There are 14 residues in the CDR3. Germline V gene data show CDR1 as DFQATT and CDR2 as SNEGSKA (reference sequence). The V end lost 6 bases, the J end lost 1 base, and 12 bases lay between the germline ends. CDR3: CSAHGHLNTGELFF. The CDR3, as DNA: TGCAGTGCACACGGACACCTGAACACCGGGGAGCTGTTTTTT.

The gene calls are TRBV18 and TRBJ2-7; 9 positions match TRBD1. Germline CDR1 and CDR2: KGHSH and LQKENI. V dropped 3 bases and J dropped 4; count of bases not matched to a gene: 10. The CDR3 contains 16 residues. The CDR3 nucleotides are TGTGCCAGCTCACCTGGGGGGACAGGGACCAATTACGAGCAGTACTTC. It yields the protein CASSPGGTGTNYEQYF.

This clonotype was seen a few times. The chain recombines TRBV19 with TRBJ1-2; the D is unclear. Deletions cut 1 base from V and 4 bases from J, with 10 bases between. Germline CDR1 is LNHDA and CDR2 is SQIVND (reference sequence). The CDR3 runs to 14 residues. The CDR3 protein is CASSIGGSGYGYTF. In nucleotides, the CDR3 is TGTGCCAGTAGTATAGGAGGCAGCGGCTATGGCTACACCTTC.

V gene TRBV12-3 or TRBV12-4 combines with J gene TRBJ2-1; TRBD2 matches 7 bases. This CDR3 has 17 residues. The V segment lost 3 bases and the J segment 0 bases; nucleotides outside the gene matches: 8. For the CDR3, the DNA is TGTGCCAGCAGTTTTTCAGCGGGACTCTCCTCCTACAATGAGCAGTTCTTC. This encodes CASSFSAGLSSYNEQFF.

In its sample, this clonotype was seen a few times. The chain combines TRBV4-3 with TRBJ1-1, with D unresolved. Germline CDR1 LGHNA, CDR2 YSLEER. The CDR3 has 15 residues. V lost 1 base to trimming and J lost 2 bases, with 11 bases between them. CDR3 bases: TGCGCCAGCAGCCAAGTAGCGGGCGTCAACACTGAAGCTTTCTTT. Amino acid sequence: CASSQVAGVNTEAFF.

This clonotype was recorded a few times. This chain joins TRBV4-1 and TRBJ1-6; D possibly corresponds to TRBD1 (6 bases). The CDR3 is 15 residues long. V was pared by 3 bases and J by 5 bases, with 11 bases between. Germline loops: CDR1 MGHRA, CDR2 YSYEKL. Written as DNA, the CDR3 is TGCGCCAGCAGCCACACGGACAGAGATAATTCACCCCTCCACTTT. It codes for CASSHTDRDNSPLHF.

The chain combines TRBV6-5 with TRBJ2-3, with a weak D call TRBD1 (6 bases). CDR3 size: 16 residues. Per germline, CDR1 MNHEY and CDR2 SVGAGI. Trimming took off 5 bases at V and 2 bases at J, with 17 bases between the two ends. CDR3 sequence reads: CASSNGQRVSTDTQYF. The CDR3 coding sequence is TGTGCCAGCAGTAACGGACAGAGGGTTTCCACAGATACGCAGTATTTT.

This chain joins TRBV7-7 and TRBJ2-5, with D perhaps TRBD2 (6 bases). Trimming removed 1 base at V and 5 bases at J, with 11 bases between. The germline V gene has CDR1 SSHAT and CDR2 FNYEAQ (reference sequence). The CDR3 is made up of 14 amino acids. For the CDR3, the DNA is TGTGCCAGCAGCTTAGGGAGTGGGGGGGAGACCCAGTACTTC. Encoded protein: CASSLGSGGETQYF.

V usage is TRBV18 and J usage is TRBJ1-1, with D unclear. The germline V gene encodes CDR1 KGHSH and CDR2 LQKENI. CDR3 length: 15 residues. Deletions cut 3 bases from V and 2 bases from J, with 13 bases between. In nucleotides, the CDR3 is TGTGCCAGCTCACCCTCCTTTGGTTCCAACACTGAAGCTTTCTTT. This encodes CASSPSFGSNTEAFF.

This chain uses TRBV7-2 with TRBJ2-1; 11 nucleotides match TRBD2. Germline loops: CDR1 SGHTA, CDR2 FQGNSA. The CDR3 runs 15 residues. The V and J ends lost 8 bases and 9 bases, in that order; junction bases with no gene match: 12. This chain's CDR3 is CASLPVELAGGEQFF. Here the CDR3 DNA reads TGTGCCAGCCTACCTGTAGAGCTAGCGGGAGGTGAGCAGTTCTTC.

The table lists this clonotype with many counts. The V call is TRBV7-3, the J call TRBJ2-1; 7 bases are a match to TRBD1. CDR1 is SGHTA and CDR2 is FQGTGA in the germline V gene. V trimming: 6 bases; J trimming: 7 bases; junction bases outside the gene matches: 3. The CDR3 totals 12 residues. CDR3 in DNA: TGTGCCAGCAGTTTGACAGGGAATGAGCAGTTCTTC. Translation gives CASSLTGNEQFF.

The chain employs TRBV5-4 and TRBJ1-1, with 8 positions matching TRBD1. The CDR3 is 15 residues long. Trimming at V came to 0 bases and at J to 2 bases, leaving 3 bases not matched to a gene. The germline CDR1 and CDR2 sequences are SGHNT and YYREEE (reference sequence). The CDR3 nucleotides are TGTGCCAGCAGCTTGGCAGGGGGCATCAACACTGAAGCTTTCTTT. Its protein is CASSLAGGINTEAFF.

This clonotype occurred a few times. The gene calls are TRBV27 and TRBJ2-3; D is perhaps TRBD1 (6 bases). Germline-derived CDR1 and CDR2 are MNHEY and SMNVEV (reference sequence). This CDR3 has 19 amino acids. The germline V and J ends were trimmed by 3 bases and 4 bases, with 26 bases remaining between them. The CDR3 is CASSFRFRVRGAEADTQYF. DNA for the CDR3: TGTGCCAGCAGTTTTCGGTTCAGGGTCAGGGGAGCAGAGGCAGATACGCAGTATTTT.

The rearrangement joins TRBV5-1 to TRBJ2-5, with D possibly being TRBD1 (6 bases). Germline assignment: CDR1 SGHRS and CDR2 YFSETQ. Trimming pared 4 bases from V and 4 bases from J, leaving 8 bases between. The CDR3 length is 12 residues. The CDR3 coding sequence is TGCGCCAGCAGCATGGGGGCAGAGACCCAGTACTTC. Its translation: CASSMGAETQYF.

The sample holds a few counts of this clonotype. The chain uses TRBV6-4 and TRBJ1-5; D is perhaps TRBD1 (5 bases). Germline values: CDR1 MRHNA, CDR2 SNTAGT. This CDR3 region has 14 residues. Trimming pared 0 bases from V and 6 bases from J, leaving 9 bases between. CDR3 nucleotides: TGTGCCAGCAGTGACTCGAGCGGGACTCAGCCCCAGCATTTT. The encoded protein is CASSDSSGTQPQHF.

The rearrangement joins TRBV20-1 to TRBJ2-7, with D possibly TRBD2 on 6 matching bases. CDR3 length: 12 residues. The V gene lost 6 bases and the J gene lost 3 bases, with 12 bases spanning the gap. Germline assignment: CDR1 DFQATT and CDR2 SNEGSKA (reference sequence). The CDR3 spells CSAAGLSYEQYV. Written as DNA, the CDR3 is TGCAGTGCAGCTGGACTAAGCTACGAGCAGTACGTC.

The chain couples TRBV7-9 to TRBJ2-2; perhaps TRBD2 as D (6 bases). This CDR3 contains 16 residues. Per germline, CDR1 SEHNR and CDR2 FQNEAQ (reference sequence). The germline V and J ends were trimmed by 5 bases and 0 bases, with 13 bases remaining between them. The CDR3 nucleotides are TGTGCCAGCAGCCCACCGGGACTGACGAACACCGGGGAGCTGTTTTTT. This translates into CASSPPGLTNTGELFF.

This clonotype has only a few counts. The V call is TRBV25-1, the J call TRBJ2-1; 7 bases are a match to TRBD2. CDR3 length: 10 residues. Germline V gene sequence: CDR1 MGHDK, CDR2 SYGVNS. Unmatched junction bases numbered 2, after V lost 8 bases and J lost 10 bases. CDR3: CASSGGEQFF. CDR3 in DNA: TGTGCCAGCTCCGGGGGGGAGCAGTTCTTC.

This clonotype was seen only a few times. The chain combines TRBV24-1 with TRBJ2-1; possible D gene TRBD1, 5 bases. The CDR3 sequence is 11 residues long. Trimming stripped 9 bases from V and 8 bases from J, with 10 bases between. Germline values: CDR1 KGHDR, CDR2 SFDVKD. The DNA for the CDR3 is TGTGCCACCGCAGGGTTCGATGAGCAGTTCTTC. Translating it yields CATAGFDEQFF.

The chain links TRBV7-2 to TRBJ2-5; 10 bases are a match to TRBD1. J lost 4 bases, V lost 5 bases, and 7 bases had no gene match. CDR3 size: 15 residues. Per germline, CDR1 SGHTA and CDR2 FQGNSA. The CDR3 spells CASSPGQGMRETQYF. Written as DNA, the CDR3 is TGTGCCAGCAGCCCGGGACAGGGGATGAGAGAGACCCAGTACTTC.

J is TRBJ2-5 and V is TRBV11-2, with TRBD2 identical over 13 bases. Germline trimming cut 5 bases from V and 5 bases from J; bases unmatched to any gene: 8. The germline CDR1 and CDR2 sequences are SGHAT and FQNNGV. The CDR3 totals 16 residues. The CDR3 region is CASSVLAGGPGETQYF. CDR3 nucleotide sequence: TGTGCCAGCAGCGTACTAGCGGGAGGGCCGGGGGAGACCCAGTACTTC.